Listed below are T cell receptor beta chains from one sample, sequenced in a study of blood T cell repertoires in COVID-19. Using immunoSEQ multiplex PCR, the repertoire was profiled, and TCRdb retains in-frame clones only, with some absent. The sample yields 350,000 to 450,000 clones, about 89% seen once. The sequenced material came from PBMCs or T cells enriched from blood (not recorded which). Source of these receptors: a woman in her thirties or forties who had been exposed to COVID-19. The CDR3 runs from the conserved cysteine through the conserved F or W. The order of the fields is V gene, clone size, CDR3 protein. Clone size is stated in some rows and not others, as once, few, many or a class when expanded.

v_gene: TRBV3-1/TRBV3-2
abundance: few
CDR3aa: CASSQGILAGGIDEQFF

v_gene: TRBV7-9
abundance: NA
CDR3aa: CASSIQQVRRDGYTF

v_gene: TRBV7-6
abundance: NA
CDR3aa: CASSSHGGDRSREQYF

v_gene: TRBV2
abundance: NA
CDR3aa: CASSPGQGGGYTF

v_gene: TRBV27
abundance: NA
CDR3aa: CATSPAAGGKGNQPQHF

v_gene: TRBV6-6
abundance: NA
CDR3aa: CASSYREDGYTF

v_gene: TRBV18
abundance: NA
CDR3aa: CASSPPTGKIEAFF

v_gene: TRBV5-1
abundance: NA
CDR3aa: CASSLVLAGGADTQYF

v_gene: TRBV5-6
abundance: NA
CDR3aa: CASSLGGTSGSYEQYF

v_gene: TRBV21-1
abundance: NA
CDR3aa: CASSKSGGTSIYEQYF

v_gene: TRBV3-1/TRBV3-2
abundance: NA
CDR3aa: CASSQGALGNTIYF

v_gene: TRBV3-1/TRBV3-2
abundance: NA
CDR3aa: CASSRGNPNYGYTF

v_gene: TRBV10-1
abundance: NA
CDR3aa: CASSELGAGEGNEQFF

v_gene: TRBV5-4
abundance: NA
CDR3aa: CASSLATDNYGYTF

v_gene: TRBV11-2
abundance: NA
CDR3aa: CASSLGRYRTSRLEQYF

v_gene: TRBV6-1
abundance: NA
CDR3aa: CASSDRTGPSNYGYTF

v_gene: TRBV7-2
abundance: NA
CDR3aa: CASSTSGSRYNEQFF

v_gene: TRBV5-1
abundance: NA
CDR3aa: CASSWGGNEQFF

v_gene: TRBV29-1
abundance: NA
CDR3aa: CSALGQTYSYNEQFF

v_gene: TRBV9
abundance: NA
CDR3aa: CASRGKQGPGNSPLHF

v_gene: TRBV7-3
abundance: NA
CDR3aa: CASSLLGGNEQFF

v_gene: TRBV5-8
abundance: NA
CDR3aa: CASSSDRAYNEQFF

v_gene: TRBV19
abundance: few
CDR3aa: CASSTGLARNEQFF

v_gene: TRBV9
abundance: NA
CDR3aa: CASSVVLSGRADTQYF

v_gene: TRBV3-1/TRBV3-2
abundance: NA
CDR3aa: CASSQRQGGITEAFF

v_gene: TRBV6-5
abundance: NA
CDR3aa: CASMGKQGGAGELFF

v_gene: TRBV24-1
abundance: NA
CDR3aa: CATSPRPDDAWDTIYF

v_gene: TRBV5-1
abundance: NA
CDR3aa: CASSQRQGLNSPLHF

v_gene: TRBV30
abundance: NA
CDR3aa: CAWSVRGLVYGYTF

v_gene: TRBV30
abundance: NA
CDR3aa: CAWRPGQNYGYTF

v_gene: TRBV27
abundance: NA
CDR3aa: CAGRGQPQHF

v_gene: TRBV7-9
abundance: NA
CDR3aa: CASSQTDTQYF

v_gene: TRBV9
abundance: NA
CDR3aa: CASSVSPGGSSYNEQFF

v_gene: TRBV30
abundance: NA
CDR3aa: CAYHRGPNYGYTF

v_gene: TRBV5-1
abundance: once
CDR3aa: CASSLSASSYEQYF

v_gene: TRBV15
abundance: NA
CDR3aa: CATSRVPLAPLHF

v_gene: TRBV7-9
abundance: NA
CDR3aa: CASSFYYWGGGTNEKLFF

v_gene: TRBV6-6
abundance: once
CDR3aa: CASSYSAYNYGYTF

v_gene: TRBV5-6
abundance: NA
CDR3aa: CASSAWPDRDRVGGYTF

v_gene: TRBV18
abundance: few
CDR3aa: CASTQGGSGNTIYF

v_gene: TRBV6-5
abundance: NA
CDR3aa: CAGGPRDIPSEQYF

v_gene: TRBV11-2
abundance: once
CDR3aa: CASSRTGSSGNTIYF

v_gene: TRBV2
abundance: NA
CDR3aa: CASNEQGYEKLFF

v_gene: TRBV11-2
abundance: NA
CDR3aa: CASSLGQTYEAFF